The text below deals with one T cell receptor (beta chain). The V gene lost 0 bases and the J gene lost 0 bases, with 15 bases spanning the gap. CDR1 and CDR2 (germline): SGHRS, YFSETQ. This CDR3 region has 17 residues. As to time point: week 3, after first cycle of checkpoint inhibitor. Patients with prior systemic cancer treatment, concomitant immunosuppressants, or other active malignancies were excluded. The assay was immunoSEQ multiplex PCR, and TCRdb's table has in-frame clones only and misses some. The table records around 20,000 clones, approximately 90% of them present only once. This record belongs to a study of blood T cell dynamics during melanoma immunotherapy.

The source was blood, collected from a patient treated with checkpoint blockade. This sequence originates from a human donor with melanoma. This chain links TRBV5-1 with TRBJ2-5; possibly TRBD2 for D (5 bases). CDR3 protein: CASSLVTASRYQETQYF. Here the CDR3 DNA reads TGCGCCAGCAGCTTGGTGACCGCTAGCAGGTACCAAGAGACCCAGTACTTC.